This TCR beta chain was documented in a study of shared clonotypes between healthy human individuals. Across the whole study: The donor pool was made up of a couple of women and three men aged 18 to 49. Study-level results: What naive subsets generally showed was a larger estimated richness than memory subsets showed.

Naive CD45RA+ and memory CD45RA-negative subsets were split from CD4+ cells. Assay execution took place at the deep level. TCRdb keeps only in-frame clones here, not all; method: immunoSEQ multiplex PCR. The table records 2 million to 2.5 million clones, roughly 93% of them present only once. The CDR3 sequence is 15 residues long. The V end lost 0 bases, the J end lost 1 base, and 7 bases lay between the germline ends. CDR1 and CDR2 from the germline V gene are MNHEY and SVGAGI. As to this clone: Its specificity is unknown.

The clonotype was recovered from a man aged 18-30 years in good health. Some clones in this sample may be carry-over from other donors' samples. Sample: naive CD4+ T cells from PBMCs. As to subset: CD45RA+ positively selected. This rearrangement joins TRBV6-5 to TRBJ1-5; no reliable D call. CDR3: CASSYSITSNQPQHF. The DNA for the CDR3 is TGTGCCAGCAGTTACTCGATAACGAGCAATCAGCCCCAGCATTTT.